In its sample, the clone carrying this T cell receptor beta chain was seen a few times. The antigen is not known. Next came a second PCR, run for about 6 to 12 cycles, which used a sample-barcoded 5' primer along with a J-beta primer mix. MiXCR, run by TCRdb on the 5' RACE reads, gives a single entry per CDR3 protein. The sample has over 750,000 distinct CDR3 sequences; 25% are singletons. The data were obtained in a study of blood T cells in healthy people across ages. Findings of the study overall: Per-million-T-cell TCR beta diversity fell roughly linearly with age.

Total RNA was extracted at no less than 5.5 micrograms per sample. The CDR3 spans 15 residues. Trimming took 5 bases from V and 3 from J; bases not matched to a gene: 5. In germline, CDR1 is SGHVS, CDR2 FQNEAQ. These data are also associated with another study on T cells of mothers and their children. That source reports: All extracted RNA went into cDNA synthesis, about 1.4 ug per 15 ul. Reads obtained per mother exceeded 9.5 million TCR beta CDR3 reads, with roughly 3 million obtained per child.

The chain employs TRBV7-8 and TRBJ2-2, with 8 bases aligning to TRBD2. This receptor was taken from a boy aged 5-17 years in good health. Sequenced input: blood. The CDR3 spells CASSPTSAYTGELFF. DNA of the CDR3: TGTGCCAGCAGCCCGACTAGCGCTTACACCGGGGAGCTGTTTTTT.